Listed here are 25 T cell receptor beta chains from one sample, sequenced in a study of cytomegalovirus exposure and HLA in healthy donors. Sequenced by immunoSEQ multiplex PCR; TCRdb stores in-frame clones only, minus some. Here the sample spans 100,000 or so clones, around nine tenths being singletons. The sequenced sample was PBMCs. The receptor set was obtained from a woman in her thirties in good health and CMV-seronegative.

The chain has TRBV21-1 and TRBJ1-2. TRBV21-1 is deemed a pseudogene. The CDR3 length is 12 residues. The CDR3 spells CAREGRNYGYTF. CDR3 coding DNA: TGTGCCAGGGAGGGACGGAACTATGGCTACACCTTC.

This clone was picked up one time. The CDR3 is CASNEPTGSNSPLHF. In DNA form, the CDR3 reads TGTGCCAGCAACGAACCCACAGGGTCTAATTCACCCCTCCACTTT. V is TRBV2 and J is TRBJ1-6; the D gene is possibly TRBD1 (6 bases). V lost 7 bases, J lost 6 bases, and 16 bases lay in between. CDR1 SNHLY and CDR2 FYNNEI come from the germline V gene. The CDR3 spans 15 residues.

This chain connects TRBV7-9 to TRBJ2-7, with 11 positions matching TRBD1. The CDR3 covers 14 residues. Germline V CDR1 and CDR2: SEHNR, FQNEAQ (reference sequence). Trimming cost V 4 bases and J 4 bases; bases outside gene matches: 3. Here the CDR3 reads CASSSGTGGYEQYF. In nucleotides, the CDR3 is TGTGCCAGCAGCTCGGGGACAGGGGGATACGAGCAGTACTTC.

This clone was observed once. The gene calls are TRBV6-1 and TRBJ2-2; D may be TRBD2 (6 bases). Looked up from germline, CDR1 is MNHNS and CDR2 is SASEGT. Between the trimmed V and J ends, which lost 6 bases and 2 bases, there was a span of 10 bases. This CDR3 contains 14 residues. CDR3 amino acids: CASRTGLNTGELFF. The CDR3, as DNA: TGTGCCAGCAGGACGGGACTTAACACCGGGGAGCTGTTTTTT.

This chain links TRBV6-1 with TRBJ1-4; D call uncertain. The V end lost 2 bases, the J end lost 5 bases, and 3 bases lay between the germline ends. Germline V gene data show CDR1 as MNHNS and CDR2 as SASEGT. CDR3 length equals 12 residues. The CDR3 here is CASSELNEKLFF. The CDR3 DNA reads TGTGCCAGCAGTGAATTAAATGAAAAACTGTTTTTT.

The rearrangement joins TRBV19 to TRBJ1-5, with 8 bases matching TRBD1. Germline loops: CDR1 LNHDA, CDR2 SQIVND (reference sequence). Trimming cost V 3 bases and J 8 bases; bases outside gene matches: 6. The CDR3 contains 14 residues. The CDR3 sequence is CASSIGQGEKPQHF. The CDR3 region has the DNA TGTGCCAGTAGTATCGGACAGGGAGAGAAGCCCCAGCATTTT. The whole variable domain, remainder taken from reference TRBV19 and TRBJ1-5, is DGGITQSPKYLFRKEGQNVTLSCEQNLNHDAMYWYRQDPGQGLRLIYYSQIVNDFQKGDIAEGYSVSREKKESFPLTVTSAQKNPTAFYLCASSIGQGEKPQHFGDGTRLSIL.

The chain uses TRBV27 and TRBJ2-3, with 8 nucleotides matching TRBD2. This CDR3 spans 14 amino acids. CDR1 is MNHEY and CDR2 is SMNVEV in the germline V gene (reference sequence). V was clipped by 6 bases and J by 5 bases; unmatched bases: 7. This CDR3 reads CASSMGLVIDTQYF. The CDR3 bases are TGTGCCAGCAGCATGGGACTAGTTATAGATACGCAGTATTTT.

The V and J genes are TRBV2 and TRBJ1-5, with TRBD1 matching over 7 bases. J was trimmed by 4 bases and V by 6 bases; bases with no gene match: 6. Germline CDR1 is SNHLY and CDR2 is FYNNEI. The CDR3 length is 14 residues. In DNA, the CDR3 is TGTGCCAGCAGCGACAGGGTAGTAAATCAGCCCCAGCATTTT. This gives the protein CASSDRVVNQPQHF. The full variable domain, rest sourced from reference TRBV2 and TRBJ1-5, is EPEVTQTPSHQVTQMGQEVILRCVPISNHLYFYWYRQILGQKVEFLVSFYNNEISEKSEIFDDQFSVERPDGSNFTLKIRSTKLEDSAMYFCASSDRVVNQPQHFGDGTRLSIL.

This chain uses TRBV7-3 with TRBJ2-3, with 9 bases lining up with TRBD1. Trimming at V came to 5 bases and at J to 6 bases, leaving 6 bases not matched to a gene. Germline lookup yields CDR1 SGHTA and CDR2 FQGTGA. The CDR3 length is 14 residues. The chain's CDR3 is CASSPGTGFDTQYF. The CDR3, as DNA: TGTGCCAGCAGCCCTGGGACAGGGTTCGATACGCAGTATTTT.

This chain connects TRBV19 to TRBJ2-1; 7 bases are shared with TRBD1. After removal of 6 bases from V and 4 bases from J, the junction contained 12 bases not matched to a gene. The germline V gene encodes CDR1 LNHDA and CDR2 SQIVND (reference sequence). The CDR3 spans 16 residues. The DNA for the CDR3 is TGTGCCAGTAGCACGCGTCCCGGGACAGCGTACAATGAGCAGTTCTTC. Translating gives CASSTRPGTAYNEQFF.

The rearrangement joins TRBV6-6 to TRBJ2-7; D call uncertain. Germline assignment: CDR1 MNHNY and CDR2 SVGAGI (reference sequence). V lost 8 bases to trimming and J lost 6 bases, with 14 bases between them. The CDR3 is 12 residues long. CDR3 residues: CASARPLGEQYF. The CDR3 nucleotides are TGTGCCAGCGCGAGGCCACTTGGCGAGCAGTACTTC.

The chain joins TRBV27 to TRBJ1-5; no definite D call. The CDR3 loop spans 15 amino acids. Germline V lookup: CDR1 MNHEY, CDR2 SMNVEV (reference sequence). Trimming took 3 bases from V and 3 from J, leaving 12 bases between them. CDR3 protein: CASSFEILINQPQHF. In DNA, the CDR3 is TGTGCCAGCAGTTTCGAGATCCTAATCAATCAGCCCCAGCATTTT.

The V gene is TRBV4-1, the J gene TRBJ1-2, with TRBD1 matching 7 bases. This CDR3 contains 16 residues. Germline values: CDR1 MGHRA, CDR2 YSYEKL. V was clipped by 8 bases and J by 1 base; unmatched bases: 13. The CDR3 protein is CASSTPDRADNYGYTF. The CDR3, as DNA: TGCGCCAGCTCTACTCCTGACAGGGCCGATAACTATGGCTACACCTTC.

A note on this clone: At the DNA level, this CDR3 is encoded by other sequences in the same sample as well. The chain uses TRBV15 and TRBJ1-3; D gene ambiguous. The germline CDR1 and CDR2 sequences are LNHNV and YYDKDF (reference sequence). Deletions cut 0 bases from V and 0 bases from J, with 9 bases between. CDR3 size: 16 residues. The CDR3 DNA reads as TGTGCCACCAGCAGAGATCGTGAGAGCTCTGGAAACACCATATATTTT. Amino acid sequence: CATSRDRESSGNTIYF. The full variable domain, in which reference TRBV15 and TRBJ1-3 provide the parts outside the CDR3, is DAMVIQNPRYQVTQFGKPVTLSCSQTLNHNVMYWYQQKSSQAPKLLFHYYDKDFNNEADTPDNFQSRRPNTSFCFLDIRSPGLGDTAMYLCATSRDRESSGNTIYFGEGSWLTVV.

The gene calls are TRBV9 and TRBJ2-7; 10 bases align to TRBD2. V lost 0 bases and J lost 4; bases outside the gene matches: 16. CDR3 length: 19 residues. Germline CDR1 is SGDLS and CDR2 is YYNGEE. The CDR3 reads CASSVGPGERVSGGYEQYF. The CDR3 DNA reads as TGTGCCAGCAGCGTAGGGCCAGGGGAAAGGGTTAGCGGGGGGTACGAGCAGTACTTC.

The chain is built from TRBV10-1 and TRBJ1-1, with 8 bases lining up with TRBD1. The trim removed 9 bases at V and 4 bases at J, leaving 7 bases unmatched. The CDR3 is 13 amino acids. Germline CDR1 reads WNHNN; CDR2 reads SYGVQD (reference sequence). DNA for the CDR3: TGCGCCAGTAGGACAGGGCCGGGCACTGAAGCTTTCTTT. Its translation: CASRTGPGTEAFF.

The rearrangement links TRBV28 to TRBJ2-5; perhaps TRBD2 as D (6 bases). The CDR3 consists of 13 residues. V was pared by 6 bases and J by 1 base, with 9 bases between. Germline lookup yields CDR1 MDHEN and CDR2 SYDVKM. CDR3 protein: CASRGGAQETQYF. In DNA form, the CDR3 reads TGTGCCAGCAGGGGAGGAGCCCAAGAGACCCAGTACTTC.

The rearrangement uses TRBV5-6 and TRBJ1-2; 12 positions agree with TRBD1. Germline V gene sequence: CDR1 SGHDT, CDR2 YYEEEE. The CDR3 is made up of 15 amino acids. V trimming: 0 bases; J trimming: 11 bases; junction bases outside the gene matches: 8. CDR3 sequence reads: CASSLGDRGLEMYTF. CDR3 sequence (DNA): TGTGCCAGCAGCTTGGGGGACAGGGGGCTTGAAATGTACACCTTC.

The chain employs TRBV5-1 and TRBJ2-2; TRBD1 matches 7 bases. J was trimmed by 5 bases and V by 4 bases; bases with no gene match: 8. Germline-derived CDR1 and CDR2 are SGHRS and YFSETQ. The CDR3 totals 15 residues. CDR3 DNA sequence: TGCGCCAGCAGCGACGCAAAGGGGGCTACCGGGGAGCTGTTTTTT. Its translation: CASSDAKGATGELFF.

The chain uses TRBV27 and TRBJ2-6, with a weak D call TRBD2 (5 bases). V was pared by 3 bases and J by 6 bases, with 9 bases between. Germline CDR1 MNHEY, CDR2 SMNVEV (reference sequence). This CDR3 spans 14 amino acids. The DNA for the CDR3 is TGTGCCAGCAGTTTGGAGGCTGAGGCCAACGTCCTGACTTTC. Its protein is CASSLEAEANVLTF.

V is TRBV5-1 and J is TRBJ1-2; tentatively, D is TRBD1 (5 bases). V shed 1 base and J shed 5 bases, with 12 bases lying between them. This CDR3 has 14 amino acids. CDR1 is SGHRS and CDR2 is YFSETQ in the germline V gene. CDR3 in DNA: TGCGCCAGCAGCTTGTCGGGGGACGGTTATGGCTACACCTTC. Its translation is CASSLSGDGYGYTF.

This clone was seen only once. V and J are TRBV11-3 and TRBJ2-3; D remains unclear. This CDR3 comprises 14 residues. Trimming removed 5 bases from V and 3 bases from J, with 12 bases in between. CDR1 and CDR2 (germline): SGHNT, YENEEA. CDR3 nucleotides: TGTGCCAGCAGCCCCACGACTCGGACAGATACGCAGTATTTT. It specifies CASSPTTRTDTQYF.

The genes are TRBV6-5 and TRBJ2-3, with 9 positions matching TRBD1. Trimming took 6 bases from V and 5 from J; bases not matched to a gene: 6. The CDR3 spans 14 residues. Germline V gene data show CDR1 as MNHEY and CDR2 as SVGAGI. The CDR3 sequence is CASRRDRAGDTQYF. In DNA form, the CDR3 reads TGTGCCAGCAGAAGGGACAGGGCTGGAGATACGCAGTATTTT.

CDR3 protein: CASSLAQGLANNEQFF. CDR3 sequence (DNA): TGTGCCAGCAGCTTAGCTCAGGGACTAGCCAACAATGAGCAGTTCTTC. V is TRBV7-8 and J is TRBJ2-1, with 9 nucleotides matching TRBD2. The germline V gene encodes CDR1 SGHVS and CDR2 FQNEAQ. The CDR3 is 16 amino acids. J was trimmed by 5 bases and V by 0 bases; bases with no gene match: 5.

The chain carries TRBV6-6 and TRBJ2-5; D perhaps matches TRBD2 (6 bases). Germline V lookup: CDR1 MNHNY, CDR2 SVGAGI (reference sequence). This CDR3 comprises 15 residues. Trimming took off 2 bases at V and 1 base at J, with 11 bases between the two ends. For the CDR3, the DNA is TGTGCCAGCAGTTACGAACCGGGACTCCAAGAGACCCAGTACTTC. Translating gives CASSYEPGLQETQYF.